This paragraph reports one TCR beta chain. Its antigen is unknown. TCRdb recomputed calls from the RT-PCR reads with MiXCR, one row per CDR3 protein. This table has 530,000 or so distinct CDR3 sequences, about 25% appearing once. Looked up from germline, CDR1 is LGHNA and CDR2 is YNFKEQ. This CDR3 region has 15 residues. V lost 1 base to trimming and J lost 6 bases, with 13 bases between them. This entry is derived from a study of response to subunit inactivated influenza vaccine. General study findings and limits: Authors suggested few new T cells are recruited by each seasonal influenza vaccination.

The material was CD4+ T cells sorted from PBMCs, obtained less than 6 days after vaccination. The TCR sequence derives from a man aged 50 to 59 who received an inactivated influenza vaccine. J is TRBJ2-1 and V is TRBV4-2, with D maybe TRBD2 (6 bases). The CDR3 reads CASSQGLASSNEQFF. For the CDR3, the DNA is TGTGCCAGCAGCCAAGGCCTAGCGTCTTCCAATGAGCAGTTCTTC.